This TCR beta chain was obtained from a study of Tregs in tolerant kidney transplant recipients. Thawed PBMCs were FACS-sorted into unstimulated CD4+CD25+CD127- regulatory T cells, CD4+CD25- non-regulatory cells, CD4 and CD8 cells. Overall study results and limits: No direct test of biological reproducibility was done here. Tregs expanded with activated donor B cells seemed most donor-specific.

The table came from immunoSEQ multiplex PCR; TCRdb's copy has only in-frame clones and leaves some out. The table records some 100,000 clones, roughly 93% of them present only once. This clone was counted a few times. Its antigen is currently unknown. The specimen was CD4+ T cells from blood. This clonotype was sampled from a human donor in good health.

CDR3 coding DNA: TGCGCCAGCAGCCGAGGCCAGAGCACTGAAGCTTTCTTT. It yields the protein CASSRGQSTEAFF. The chain employs TRBV4-1 and TRBJ1-1, with D uncertain. V lost 4 bases and J 4 bases, leaving 10 bases between the germline ends. The CDR3 length is 13 residues. Germline CDR1 is MGHRA and CDR2 is YSYEKL.